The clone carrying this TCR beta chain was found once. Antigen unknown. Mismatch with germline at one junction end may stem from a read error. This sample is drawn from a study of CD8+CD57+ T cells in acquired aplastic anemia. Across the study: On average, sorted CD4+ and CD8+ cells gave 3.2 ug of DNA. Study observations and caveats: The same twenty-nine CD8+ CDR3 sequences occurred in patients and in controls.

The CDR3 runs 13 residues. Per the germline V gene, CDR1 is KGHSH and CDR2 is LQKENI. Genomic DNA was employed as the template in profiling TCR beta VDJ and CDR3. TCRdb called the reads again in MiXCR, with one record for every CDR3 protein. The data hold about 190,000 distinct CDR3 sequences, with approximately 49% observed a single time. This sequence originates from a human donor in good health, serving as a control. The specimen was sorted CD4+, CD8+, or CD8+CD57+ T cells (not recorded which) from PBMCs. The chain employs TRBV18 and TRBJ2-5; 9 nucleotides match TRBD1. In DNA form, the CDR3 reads TGTGCCAGCTCACCGGGACAGGGAGAGACCAAGTACTTC. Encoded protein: CASSPGQGETKYF.